A selection of T cell receptor beta chains follows, all from one sample in a study of OX40 agonist ivuxolimab in advanced cancers. The repertoire was sequenced with immunoSEQ multiplex PCR; TCRdb's copy has only in-frame clones and lacks some. The data contain roughly 75,000 clones, 75% to 90% of them singletons. The starting material was CD4+ or CD8+ T cells sorted from blood, obtained in a trial of the OX40 agonist ivuxolimab. The receptor source for this set is an adult with an advanced solid tumor such as melanoma, head and neck, liver or kidney cancer. Each CDR3 is given with its conserved first and last residue. Each record gives: CDR3 protein, CDR3 DNA, D gene, J gene, clone size, V gene. The D gene is left open where the match is weak. The listing skips clone size in some rows; elsewhere it reads once, few, many or a size class.

CASSQPGITNEKLFF | TGTGCCAGCAGCCAACCAGGGATCACTAATGAAAAACTGTTTTTT | NA | TRBJ1-4 | NA | TRBV14
CASSFRPDTQYF | TGTGCCAGCAGCTTCAGGCCAGATACGCAGTATTTT | NA | TRBJ2-3 | NA | TRBV5-4
CASSYFSGVFSYEQYF | TGTGCCAGCAGTTATTTCAGTGGGGTCTTCTCCTACGAGCAGTACTTC | NA | TRBJ2-7 | NA | TRBV25-1
CASSLGRTDLRDTQYF | TGTGCCAGCAGCTTGGGCAGGACCGACTTGAGGGATACGCAGTATTTT | NA | TRBJ2-3 | NA | TRBV5-6
CASSLAGGGVYEQYF | TGTGCCAGCAGCTTGGCAGGGGGGGGAGTGTACGAGCAGTACTTC | NA | TRBJ2-7 | NA | TRBV5-4
CASSQDRRITDTQYF | TGTGCCAGCAGCCAAGATAGAAGGATCACAGATACGCAGTATTTT | NA | TRBJ2-3 | NA | TRBV5-4
CASSLGTDAEAFF | TGCGCCAGCAGCTTGGGTACAGACGCTGAAGCTTTCTTT | NA | TRBJ1-1 | NA | TRBV5-1
CASSEAQGARNTGELFF | TGTGCCAGCAGTGAAGCGCAGGGGGCCCGGAACACCGGGGAGCTGTTTTTT | TRBD1 | TRBJ2-2 | NA | TRBV6-1
CASSLAGWEKQETQYF | TGTGCCAGCAGCTTGGCGGGTTGGGAAAAACAAGAGACCCAGTACTTC | NA | TRBJ2-5 | NA | TRBV11-2
CASSSKPLLGGADEKLFF | TGTGCCAGCAGTTCCAAACCCCTCCTAGGGGGGGCAGATGAAAAACTGTTTTTT | NA | TRBJ1-4 | once | TRBV27
CASSTRDTYNEQFF | TGTGCCAGCAGCACCAGGGACACCTACAATGAGCAGTTCTTC | NA | TRBJ2-1 | once | TRBV9
CASGFGGSNEKPFF | TGTGCCAGCGGTTTCGGGGGGAGTAATGAAAAACCGTTTTTT | NA | TRBJ1-4 | NA | TRBV7-2
CASSGDRGNEKLFF | TGTGCCAGTAGTGGGGACAGGGGGAATGAAAAACTGTTTTTT | TRBD1 | TRBJ1-4 | NA | TRBV19
CASRGGVRETQYF | TGTGCCAGCAGAGGGGGGGTTCGGGAGACCCAGTACTTC | NA | TRBJ2-5 | NA | TRBV2
CASSLTQGGETQYF | TGTGCCAGCAGCTTAACGCAGGGTGGGGAGACCCAGTACTTC | NA | TRBJ2-5 | NA | TRBV7-9
CASSIAGGQTYEQYF | TGTGCCAGTAGTATAGCGGGGGGCCAAACCTACGAGCAGTACTTC | NA | TRBJ2-7 | once | TRBV19
CASSLQGRDTQYF | TGCGCCAGCAGCTTACAGGGTAGAGATACGCAGTATTTT | NA | TRBJ2-3 | NA | TRBV5-1
CASSFATQGTNQPQHF | TGTGCCAGCAGCTTCGCGACTCAAGGAACGAATCAGCCCCAGCATTTT | NA | TRBJ1-5 | NA | TRBV7-9
CASNRPGGMADTQYF | TGTGCCAGCAACCGACCCGGGGGGATGGCAGATACGCAGTATTTT | TRBD2 | TRBJ2-3 | NA | TRBV27
CASSYAWQPSTDTQYF | TGTGCCAGCAGTTACGCGTGGCAGCCCAGCACAGATACGCAGTATTTT | NA | TRBJ2-3 | NA | TRBV6-5
CASSPTVQGTDTQYF | TGTGCCAGCTCACCAACGGTTCAGGGGACAGATACGCAGTATTTT | NA | TRBJ2-3 | NA | TRBV18
CASSLVLPGTGDEQYF | TGTGCCAGCAGCTTAGTTCTCCCGGGGACAGGGGACGAGCAGTACTTC | TRBD1 | TRBJ2-7 | NA | TRBV7-2
CASSQDLGVVGYEQYF | TGCGCCAGCAGCCAAGACCTGGGGGTGGTAGGCTACGAGCAGTACTTC | NA | TRBJ2-7 | NA | TRBV4-3
CAWSISGGTGGQPQHF | TGTGCCTGGAGCATCTCGGGTGGGACAGGCGGCCAGCCCCAGCATTTT | TRBD1 | TRBJ1-5 | NA | TRBV30
CASSLAGTGGANGYTF | TGTGCCAGCAGCTTAGCCGGGACAGGGGGCGCAAATGGCTACACCTTC | TRBD1 | TRBJ1-2 | NA | TRBV11-2
CASSLMGNGYTF | TGTGCCAGCAGCTTAATGGGGAATGGCTACACCTTC | NA | TRBJ1-2 | NA | TRBV7-2
CASSRPVGLNTEAFF | TGTGCCAGCAGCCGCCCCGTAGGATTGAACACTGAAGCTTTCTTT | NA | TRBJ1-1 | NA | TRBV5-4
CASSYSSQAEKLFF | TGTGCCAGCAGTTACTCGTCGCAGGCCGAAAAACTGTTTTTT | NA | TRBJ1-4 | NA | TRBV6-5
CASSFSSGGALEQFF | TGTGCCAGTAGTTTCTCTAGCGGGGGGGCATTAGAGCAGTTCTTC | TRBD2 | TRBJ2-1 | once | TRBV19
CASKGQEMQPQHF | TGTGCCTCAAAGGGACAGGAGATGCAGCCCCAGCATTTT | TRBD1 | TRBJ1-5 | NA | TRBV19
CSVGKGLNTEAFF | TGCAGCGTTGGTAAGGGACTCAACACTGAAGCTTTCTTT | NA | TRBJ1-1 | NA | TRBV29-1
CAWSPNFSWAYGYTF | TGTGCCTGGAGTCCTAATTTCTCGTGGGCCTATGGCTACACCTTC | NA | TRBJ1-2 | NA | TRBV30
CASSLTSGASSTDTQYF | TGTGCCAGCTCACTCACTTCGGGGGCCTCTAGCACAGATACGCAGTATTTT | NA | TRBJ2-3 | NA | TRBV18
CASSPRQGSVGYTF | TGTGCCAGCAGCCCAAGGCAGGGTTCGGTTGGCTACACCTTC | NA | TRBJ1-2 | NA | TRBV7-2
CASSLGTVGTGNTIYF | TGTGCCAGCAGCTTAGGAACAGTCGGCACTGGAAACACCATATATTTT | NA | TRBJ1-3 | NA | TRBV7-2
CASSIAGGAAEAFF | TGTGCCAGCAGCATCGCAGGGGGTGCGGCTGAAGCTTTCTTT | TRBD1 | TRBJ1-1 | NA | TRBV7-2
CASSEAGTGWETQYF | TGTGCCAGCAGTGAAGCGGGGACAGGGTGGGAGACCCAGTACTTC | TRBD1 | TRBJ2-5 | once | TRBV6-1
CAISERDRGTEAFF | TGTGCCATCAGTGAACGGGACCGGGGCACTGAAGCTTTCTTT | NA | TRBJ1-1 | NA | TRBV10-3
CASSLYPADTQYF | TGTGCCAGCAGCCTATACCCCGCAGATACGCAGTATTTT | NA | TRBJ2-3 | NA | TRBV7-2
CASSGRGVSPLHF | TGTGCCAGCAGTGGACGAGGGGTTTCACCCCTCCACTTT | NA | TRBJ1-6 | NA | TRBV2
CASSPGTALYEQYF | TGTGCCAGCAGCCCCGGGACAGCCCTCTACGAGCAGTACTTC | TRBD1 | TRBJ2-7 | NA | TRBV7-9
CASSSGLGSGNTIYF | TGTGCCAGCAGCTCCGGCTTAGGATCTGGAAACACCATATATTTT | NA | TRBJ1-3 | NA | TRBV5-4
CAPSGYSGNTIYF | TGTGCCCCTTCAGGCTATTCTGGAAACACCATATATTTT | NA | TRBJ1-3 | NA | TRBV7-9
CAIRAGGRRDTDTQYF | TGTGCCATCAGAGCGGGGGGACGGCGGGACACAGATACGCAGTATTTT | TRBD2 | TRBJ2-3 | NA | TRBV10-3
CAWSGGRTIYF | TGTGCCTGGAGTGGAGGGAGGACCATATATTTT | NA | TRBJ1-3 | NA | TRBV30
CASSPLASYEQYF | TGTGCCAGCAGCCCTTTAGCATCCTACGAGCAGTACTTC | NA | TRBJ2-7 | NA | TRBV6-5
CASSYGGGVEQYF | TGTGCCAGCAGTTACGGGGGGGGTGTAGAGCAGTACTTC | TRBD2 | TRBJ2-7 | NA | TRBV6-6
CASSYRNTEAFF | TGTGCCAGCAGTTACAGGAACACTGAAGCTTTCTTT | NA | TRBJ1-1 | NA | TRBV6-5
CASSLGTGGNNSPLHF | TGTGCCAGCAGCTTGGGGACAGGGGGCAATAATTCACCCCTCCACTTT | TRBD1 | TRBJ1-6 | NA | TRBV5-4
CASSYPKGSSYEQYF | TGTGCCAGCAGTTACCCCAAGGGCAGCTCCTACGAGCAGTACTTC | NA | TRBJ2-7 | NA | TRBV6-6